This record covers a single T cell receptor (beta chain). The antigen is unknown. These data belong to a study of T cell responses to AZD1222 COVID-19 vaccine. Study-level information: Second doses that came at about 4 or about 12 weeks were put together. General study points: Samples come after the peak T cell response, not at day 14. Rises in breadth and depth of Spike-specific TCRs came after two AZD1222 doses. Donors, mostly white British, included more females; clonal diversity was possibly underestimated.

TCRdb keeps only in-frame clones here, not all; method: immunoSEQ multiplex PCR. Of about 150,000 clones listed, about 93% are singletons. Trimming took off 1 base at V and 6 bases at J, with 12 bases between the two ends. The germline CDR1 and CDR2 sequences are LNHDA and SQIVND (reference sequence). The CDR3 is 14 amino acids. The sequence came from an adult in good health. The sequenced sample was peripheral blood, obtained on day 0 of AZD1222 vaccination. V is TRBV19 and J is TRBJ1-1; maybe TRBD1 (5 bases). CDR3: CASSIGGARPEAFF. The CDR3 DNA follows: TGTGCCAGTAGTATAGGTGGGGCGAGGCCTGAAGCTTTCTTT.